This T cell receptor beta chain was recovered during a study of blood T cell repertoires in COVID-19. Across the study: Samples came from the United States, Italy and Spain, spanning acute and convalescent COVID-19.

In the original analysis: Amplification from reference gene primers served as the basis for estimated nucleated cell counts. Sequenced by immunoSEQ multiplex PCR; TCRdb stores in-frame clones only, minus some. Clone size and V and J calls were adopted from that table, with D and trimming inferred from the DNA. Of 95,000 to 150,000 clones detected, roughly four fifths appear once; the ten largest clones hold 6%. Patients from Seattle were sampled longitudinally, starting during active infection. The germline gives CDR1 SNHLY, CDR2 FYNNEI. This CDR3 contains 14 residues. V shed 5 bases and J 7 bases; nucleotides not matched to a gene: 5.

This chain joins TRBV2 and TRBJ1-6; 7 nucleotides agree with TRBD1. Sequenced material: peripheral blood. This sequence was found in an elderly man with COVID-19, enrolled during active disease. The CDR3 loop is CASSNRGRNSPLHF. The CDR3 DNA sequence: TGTGCCAGCAGTAACAGGGGTCGCAATTCACCCCTCCACTTT. Looking up the rest from reference TRBV2 and TRBJ1-6 gives the full variable domain: EPEVTQTPSHQVTQMGQEVILRCVPISNHLYFYWYRQILGQKVEFLVSFYNNEISEKSEIFDDQFSVERPDGSNFTLKIRSTKLEDSAMYFCASSNRGRNSPLHFGNGTRLTVT.